The 11 T cell receptor beta chains below come from one sample, sequenced in a study of blood T cell repertoires in COVID-19. TCRdb's table, derived via immunoSEQ multiplex PCR, lists solely in-frame clones and lacks some. The sample gives some 74,000 clones, 80% of which show up once; roughly 12% is in the top ten. The source material was peripheral blood. These receptors were obtained from a human donor in a cohort sampled during active COVID-19.

The J gene is TRBJ2-7, the V gene TRBV7-2, with a weak D call TRBD1 (7 bases). The CDR3 loop spans 15 amino acids. Trimming left V 1 base short and J 2 bases short, with 12 bases between. Germline assignment: CDR1 SGHTA and CDR2 FQGNSA. This CDR3 is CASSLVAGGTYEQYV. In DNA form, the CDR3 reads TGTGCCAGCAGCTTAGTGGCAGGGGGGACCTACGAGCAGTACGTC.

This clone showed up just once. CDR3 region: CAIRQSTNYGYTF. DNA of the CDR3: TGTGCCATCAGACAGTCCACTAACTATGGCTACACCTTC. The V gene is TRBV10-3, the J gene TRBJ1-2, with D unresolved. Germline V gene sequence: CDR1 ENHRY, CDR2 SYGVKD. V was shortened by 6 bases and J by 0 bases, with 8 bases between the two germline ends. This CDR3 has 13 residues.

V gene TRBV6-2 or TRBV6-3 combines with J gene TRBJ2-1; TRBD2 agrees at 9 bases. The CDR3 length is 17 residues. Losses at the gene ends were 6 bases for V and 0 bases for J; bases not matched to a gene: 9. The germline V gene has CDR1 MNHEY and CDR2 SVGEGT. The CDR3 region has the DNA TGTGCCAGCAGCGAGAGGCGGGGGGGAACCTCCTACAATGAGCAGTTCTTC. Protein sequence: CASSERRGGTSYNEQFF.

The CDR3 region has the DNA TGCGCCAGCAGCTTAACCGGGTTGGACACTGAAGCTTTCTTT. Encoded protein: CASSLTGLDTEAFF. The J gene is TRBJ1-1, the V gene TRBV5-1; unclear D gene. The V gene lost 2 bases and the J gene lost 3 bases, with 11 bases spanning the gap. Germline lookup yields CDR1 SGHRS and CDR2 YFSETQ. The CDR3 has 14 amino acids.

This chain connects TRBV6-5 to TRBJ2-7, with D uncertain. CDR1 is MNHEY, CDR2 SVGAGI, per germline. The CDR3 length is 12 residues. V shed 6 bases and J shed 3 bases, with 9 bases lying between them. The CDR3 loop reads CASSVDIYEQYF. CDR3 nucleotides: TGTGCCAGCAGCGTTGACATCTACGAGCAGTACTTC.

Written as DNA, the CDR3 is TGCGCCAGCAGCCGAGGATCCGGGACTAGCGGGAGAAGGGAGAGCAATGAGCAGTTCTTC. Protein sequence: CASSRGSGTSGRRESNEQFF. The V and J genes are TRBV4-1 and TRBJ2-1, with 14 bases fitting TRBD2. V trimming: 4 bases; J trimming: 6 bases; junction bases outside the gene matches: 17. This CDR3 spans 20 amino acids. CDR1 is MGHRA and CDR2 is YSYEKL in the germline V gene.

This sequence joins TRBV4-2 and TRBJ2-7, with TRBD1 identical over 8 bases. The CDR3 consists of 16 residues. V gave up 4 bases and J gave up 2 bases; unmatched junction bases: 10. The germline V gene encodes CDR1 LGHNA and CDR2 YNFKEQ. The CDR3 sequence: CASSRQEQGVPYEQYF. In nucleotides, the CDR3 is TGTGCCAGCAGCCGTCAGGAACAGGGGGTTCCCTACGAGCAGTACTTC.

This clone was seen a few times. The J gene is TRBJ1-6, the V gene TRBV7-2; no clear D gene. The V gene's germline CDR1 is SGHTA and CDR2 FQGNSA. The CDR3 has 14 residues. Trimming shortened V by 2 bases and J by 6 bases, and 8 bases separated the two germline ends. CDR3 region: CASSLQSANSPLHF. The CDR3 coding sequence is TGTGCCAGCAGCTTACAGTCTGCTAATTCACCCCTCCACTTT. Full variable domain (remainder filled in from reference TRBV7-2 and TRBJ1-6): GAGVSQSPSNKVTEKGKDVELRCDPISGHTALYWYRQSLGQGLEFLIYFQGNSAPDKSGLPSDRFSAERTGGSVSTLTIQRTQQEDSAVYLCASSLQSANSPLHFGNGTRLTVT.

The chain combines TRBV7-6 with TRBJ2-1; 7 nucleotides match TRBD1. V was clipped by 5 bases and J by 1 base; unmatched bases: 5. This CDR3 is built from 15 residues. CDR1 and CDR2 from the germline V gene are SGHVS and FNYEAQ. CDR3 loop: CASSLRDSSYNEQFF. The CDR3 region has the DNA TGTGCCAGCAGCCTCCGGGACAGTTCCTACAATGAGCAGTTCTTC.

The rearrangement links TRBV27 to TRBJ2-7; the D gene is possibly TRBD1 (5 bases). The V gene lost 6 bases and the J gene lost 4 bases, with 13 bases spanning the gap. Germline V gene lookup returns CDR1 MNHEY and CDR2 SMNVEV (reference sequence). The CDR3 covers 13 residues. CDR3 in amino acids: CASRRQTQYEQYF. CDR3 nucleotides: TGTGCCAGCAGGCGACAGACGCAATACGAGCAGTACTTC.

The chain combines TRBV5-6 with TRBJ2-2; 10 bases map to TRBD2. J gave up 6 bases and V 2 bases, and 4 bases lay outside the gene matches. There are 15 residues in the CDR3. Per germline, CDR1 SGHDT and CDR2 YYEEEE. The CDR3 protein is CASSLGGLAAGELFF. CDR3 sequence (DNA): TGTGCCAGCAGCTTAGGCGGACTAGCGGCCGGGGAGCTGTTTTTT.